This is a list of T cell receptor beta chains from one sample in a study of CXCR3-negative and CXCR3-positive naive CD8 T cells. With the 5' RACE reads reprocessed, TCRdb shows one record per CDR3 protein and no DNA. In all, the sample yields around 120,000 distinct CDR3 sequences. What was sequenced was naive CXCR3+ CD8+ T cells from blood. All receptors derive from a human donor in good health. Some clones in this sample may be carry-over from other donors' samples. The CDR3 runs from the conserved cysteine through the conserved F or W.

cdr3_aa j_call v_call cdr3_length
CSVEGRGQDTQYF TRBJ2-3 TRBV29-1 13
CASSPTGEFYGYTF TRBJ1-2 TRBV7-9 14
CASSIRDGNQPQHF TRBJ1-5 TRBV19 14
CASSLVLAGSEQYF TRBJ2-7 TRBV7-9 14
CASSDRDRGLETQYF TRBJ2-5 TRBV28 15
CASSGRDSNPSREQYF TRBJ2-7 TRBV11-2 16
CAISESGQGYVEQYF TRBJ2-7 TRBV10-3 15
CASSPLLSPYEQYF TRBJ2-7 TRBV27 14
CSARDLGSSSYEQYF TRBJ2-7 TRBV20-1 15
CSARDSGMNTEAFF TRBJ1-1 TRBV20-1 14
CAISEESVTDTQYF TRBJ2-3 TRBV10-3 14
CASTEWSDRGGGYTF TRBJ1-2 TRBV12-3/TRBV12-4 15
CSAKTGGSATEAFF TRBJ1-1 TRBV29-1 14
CASSRHSYEQYF TRBJ2-7 TRBV27 12
CASSVGGGSYNEQFF TRBJ2-1 TRBV9 15
CASSLAGQGYEQYF TRBJ2-7 TRBV11-2 14
CSAEKSTAGYTF TRBJ1-2 TRBV29-1 12
CASSFRDTGDYEAFF TRBJ1-1 TRBV28 15
CASSPDRGKGTTEAFF TRBJ1-1 TRBV28 16
CASSLDLGIHEQYF TRBJ2-7 TRBV5-1 14
CSVDGGGYEQYF TRBJ2-7 TRBV29-1 12
CASSTPRSGPSGANVLTF TRBJ2-6 TRBV9 18
CASSVIAGATGELFF TRBJ2-2 TRBV9 15
CASSPGDSLFF TRBJ1-4 TRBV7-6 11
CATGVGTYEQYF TRBJ2-7 TRBV5-1 12
CASSLNGEGFSGELFF TRBJ2-2 TRBV28 16
CSAGVRTDEAFF TRBJ1-1 TRBV29-1 12
CASRPQGGVNEQFF TRBJ2-1 TRBV7-9 14
CSAARALAKNIQYF TRBJ2-4 TRBV20-1 14
CASSLGVGDTEAFF TRBJ1-1 TRBV7-6 14
CASRAGTADYGYTF TRBJ1-2 TRBV7-9 14
CASCLDDEAFF TRBJ1-1 TRBV7-9 11
CSVEGLAAEAFF TRBJ1-1 TRBV29-1 12
CASKRAGEEETQYF TRBJ2-5 TRBV5-4 14
CASSHPWGMGPGDGYTF TRBJ1-2 TRBV14 17
CASSRGRDRSWDQPQHF TRBJ1-5 TRBV28 17
CASSYPGQGGNEQFF TRBJ2-1 TRBV6-2/TRBV6-3 15
CAWTGVSLVGRSNEKLFF TRBJ1-4 TRBV30 18
CASSQLFSGMENEQFF TRBJ2-1 TRBV4-1 16
CASSVGGDNQPQHF TRBJ1-5 TRBV9 14
CASSLDGAGDTEAFF TRBJ1-1 TRBV7-3 15
CASSQASRGYTEAFF TRBJ1-1 TRBV3-1 15
CASSTGTGELFF TRBJ2-2 TRBV6-6 12
CASSPDSTNEQFF TRBJ2-1 TRBV12-3/TRBV12-4 13
CASSLERSGLMNTEAFF TRBJ1-1 TRBV13 17
CASGVTSGEIYNEQFF TRBJ2-1 TRBV7-8 16
CASSLYNTKGLEQFF TRBJ2-1 TRBV7-2 15
CASSPSTGGLTAKNIQYF TRBJ2-4 TRBV14 18
CSVDGGDRGVHF TRBJ2-3 TRBV29-1 12
CSVEVGQGFYGYTF TRBJ1-2 TRBV29-1 14
CASSPTGSLQETQYF TRBJ2-5 TRBV4-1 15
CASSLAGTGGDEQYF TRBJ2-7 TRBV5-6 15